These 25 T cell receptor beta chains were sequenced from one sample in a study of T cell repertoires in cytomegalovirus infection. From the reads, TCRdb called clonotypes with MiXCR, one entry per CDR3 protein. Among about 530,000 distinct CDR3 sequences listed, around a quarter were seen once. The sequenced material came from PBMCs. The receptor source for this set is a human donor in good health (CMV status not recorded). Some clones in this sample may be carry-over from other donors' samples.

As to this clonotype: This may arise from a read error, as a much more abundant clone is one base away. The chain is built from TRBV7-9 and TRBJ2-2, with D unclear. Germline V CDR1 and CDR2: SEHNR, FQNEAQ (reference sequence). V was cut by 1 base and J by 7 bases, with 16 bases left in between. The CDR3 has 16 amino acids. CDR3 amino acids: CASSLESPYLHGELFF. CDR3 nucleotides: TGTGCCAGCAGCTTAGAGTCGCCATACCTTCACGGGGAGCTGTTTTTT.

The V gene is TRBV10-3, the J gene TRBJ1-4; D gene ambiguous. Trimming pared 3 bases from V and 3 bases from J, leaving 5 bases between. This CDR3 is built from 13 residues. CDR1 and CDR2 from the germline V gene are ENHRY and SYGVKD. The CDR3 reads CAISDRSNEKLFF. CDR3 nucleotide sequence: TGTGCCATCAGTGACCGTTCTAATGAAAAACTGTTTTTT.

The table lists this clonotype with a few counts. The rearrangement links TRBV19 to TRBJ1-1; D perhaps matches TRBD1 (6 bases). CDR1 and CDR2 from the germline V gene are LNHDA and SQIVND (reference sequence). The CDR3 is 13 amino acids. Deletions cut 3 bases from V and 5 bases from J, with 10 bases between. CDR3 nucleotides: TGTGCCAGTAGTATGGGGGGGGCAACTGAAGCTTTCTTT. The encoded protein is CASSMGGATEAFF.

The genes are TRBV7-8 and TRBJ2-3, with unresolved D. Trimming pared 5 bases from V and 2 bases from J, leaving 14 bases between. Germline V lookup: CDR1 SGHVS, CDR2 FQNEAQ. CDR3 length: 15 residues. For the CDR3, the DNA is TGTGCCAGCAGCCAGCTACAGCGTTTCACAGATACGCAGTATTTT. Its protein product is CASSQLQRFTDTQYF.

DNA of the CDR3: TGTGCCAGCAGCTTAGCAGGCGGTTACTTATATGGCTACACCTTC. Protein product: CASSLAGGYLYGYTF. The chain has TRBV7-2 and TRBJ1-2, with D unresolved. V lost 0 bases and J 5 bases, leaving 13 bases between the germline ends. This CDR3 is built from 15 residues. Germline CDR1 reads SGHTA; CDR2 reads FQGNSA.

This sequence joins TRBV7-9 and TRBJ2-2; D gene uncertain. Trimming took off 2 bases at V and 6 bases at J, with 4 bases between the two ends. The CDR3 extends over 12 amino acids. Germline V CDR1 and CDR2: SEHNR, FQNEAQ (reference sequence). Here the CDR3 DNA reads TGTGCCAGCAGCTTAACGGCCGGGGAGCTGTTTTTT. Translation gives CASSLTAGELFF.

The rearrangement uses TRBV28 and TRBJ2-1; 7 bases match TRBD1. Germline CDR1 is MDHEN and CDR2 is SYDVKM. Trimming cost V 6 bases and J 2 bases; bases outside gene matches: 7. The CDR3 is made up of 15 amino acids. The CDR3 spells CASSGTAGTYNEQFF. The CDR3 nucleotides read TGTGCCAGCAGCGGGACAGCCGGCACCTACAATGAGCAGTTCTTC.

The chain couples TRBV7-6 to TRBJ1-6; TRBD1 aligns across 7 bases. The CDR3 has 14 amino acids. Germline V lookup: CDR1 SGHVS, CDR2 FNYEAQ. V lost 4 bases to trimming and J lost 11 bases; unmatched junction nucleotides: 8. CDR3 DNA sequence: TGTGCCAGCAGCTCTACAGGGGCCCTCACACCCCTCCACTTT. Its translation is CASSSTGALTPLHF.

This chain uses TRBV29-1 with TRBJ1-2, with D possibly TRBD1 on 6 matching bases. Per germline, CDR1 SQVTM and CDR2 ANQGSEA. Trimming took off 6 bases at V and 7 bases at J, with 15 bases between the two ends. The CDR3 contains 12 residues. CDR3 DNA: TGCAGCGTGGACACAGGGAGCGGTGGCTACACCTTC. Translation gives CSVDTGSGGYTF.

The chain joins TRBV3-1 to TRBJ2-7, with D unclear. This CDR3 is built from 13 residues. The germline CDR1 and CDR2 sequences are LGHDT and YNNKEL (reference sequence). Trimming left V 0 bases short and J 1 base short, with 4 bases between. The CDR3: CASSQEGSYEQYV. The CDR3 bases are TGTGCCAGCAGCCAAGAAGGTTCCTACGAGCAGTACGTC.

This clonotype appeared many times. This chain uses TRBV7-4 with TRBJ1-5; D gene unclear. This CDR3 contains 17 residues. Deletions cut 0 bases from V and 4 bases from J, with 16 bases between. Germline CDR1 SGHVT, CDR2 SQSDAQ. The chain's CDR3 is CASSLARFVWENQPQHF. The CDR3 DNA is TGTGCCAGCAGCTTAGCGCGTTTCGTTTGGGAAAATCAGCCCCAGCATTTT.

The V and J genes are TRBV7-9 and TRBJ2-1; D remains ambiguous. The V gene's germline CDR1 is SEHNR and CDR2 FQNEAQ (reference sequence). The CDR3 extends over 14 amino acids. V gave up 5 bases and J gave up 7 bases, with 15 bases separating them. CDR3 bases: TGTGCCAGCAGCCCCCGGTTGGTTCGGAATGAGCAGTTCTTC. Translating it yields CASSPRLVRNEQFF.

The chain uses TRBV10-3 and TRBJ2-1; the D call may be TRBD1 or TRBD2 (5 bases each). The germline CDR1 and CDR2 sequences are ENHRY and SYGVKD. V shed 3 bases and J shed 4 bases, with 19 bases lying between them. The CDR3 totals 17 residues. The CDR3 DNA sequence: TGTGCCATCAGTGACCCGGTTGGGGCGGGTTTTTACAATGAGCAGTTCTTC. This sequence encodes CAISDPVGAGFYNEQFF.

This clonotype was picked up a small number of times. CDR3 region: CASSARSDRELFF. The CDR3 DNA follows: TGTGCCAGTAGTGCCCGATCGGACCGGGAGCTGTTTTTT. The chain recombines TRBV19 with TRBJ2-2, with unresolved D. V was shortened by 5 bases and J by 9 bases, with 13 bases between the two germline ends. CDR3 size: 13 residues. Germline loops: CDR1 LNHDA, CDR2 SQIVND (reference sequence).

This clonotype has at least ten counts. This chain connects TRBV7-2 to TRBJ2-3; a possible D gene is TRBD1 (5 bases). With 5 bases removed from V and 2 bases from J, the gap between germline ends came to 11 bases. CDR1 is SGHTA, CDR2 FQGNSA, per germline. This CDR3 is 14 amino acids long. The DNA for the CDR3 is TGTGCCAGCAGCCAAACAGGAAACACAGATACGCAGTATTTT. Its translation is CASSQTGNTDTQYF.

This clonotype was found a few times. The V and J genes are TRBV6-6 and TRBJ2-7, with a weak D call TRBD2 (6 bases). The CDR3 totals 14 residues. V dropped 10 bases and J dropped 7 bases, with 23 bases sitting between them. The V gene's germline CDR1 is MNHNY and CDR2 SVGAGI (reference sequence). CDR3: CATKGRVEGWEQYF. The CDR3 coding sequence is TGTGCCACCAAGGGCAGGGTGGAGGGTTGGGAGCAGTACTTC.

This clonotype has just a few counts. This chain uses TRBV7-9 with TRBJ2-1; 8 bases map to TRBD1. The CDR3 extends over 16 amino acids. Losses at the gene ends were 5 bases for V and 7 bases for J; bases not matched to a gene: 13. Germline CDR1 reads SEHNR; CDR2 reads FQNEAQ (reference sequence). For the CDR3, the DNA is TGTGCCAGCAGCCCAATAGATACAGGGGGATCAAATGAGCAGTTCTTC. Encoded protein: CASSPIDTGGSNEQFF. The variable domain in full, completed from reference TRBV7-9 and TRBJ2-1, reads DTGVSQNPRHKITKRGQNVTFRCDPISEHNRLYWYRQTLGQGPEFLTYFQNEAQLEKSRLLSDRFSAERPKGSFSTLEIQRTEQGDSAMYLCASSPIDTGGSNEQFFGPGTRLTVL.

This clonotype has at least ten counts. The chain combines TRBV12-3 or TRBV12-4 with TRBJ1-5, with no clear D. CDR3 length equals 13 residues. Trimming removed 5 bases at V and 4 bases at J, with 9 bases between. The CDR3, as DNA: TGTGCCAGCAGTAATATGGGGAATCAGCCCCAGCATTTT. Amino acid sequence: CASSNMGNQPQHF.

This rearrangement joins TRBV9 to TRBJ2-2; 9 bases map to TRBD1. V lost 0 bases, J lost 6 bases, and 12 bases stayed unmatched. The CDR3 is made up of 18 amino acids. Germline CDR1 reads SGDLS; CDR2 reads YYNGEE. CDR3 protein: CASSVATMWGQGSGELFF. CDR3 in DNA: TGTGCCAGCAGCGTAGCTACTATGTGGGGACAGGGATCCGGGGAGCTGTTTTTT.

V gene TRBV19 combines with J gene TRBJ2-5; D is undetermined. The CDR3 runs to 15 residues. The V gene lost 4 bases and the J gene lost 2 bases, with 14 bases spanning the gap. Germline V CDR1 and CDR2: LNHDA, SQIVND (reference sequence). The CDR3 protein is CASSNRGMGQETQYF. For the CDR3, the DNA is TGTGCCAGTAGTAATCGAGGAATGGGGCAAGAGACCCAGTACTTC.

At least ten counts were recorded for this clonotype. The chain employs TRBV5-1 and TRBJ2-2; a possible D gene is TRBD1 (6 bases). The V end lost 4 bases, the J end lost 1 base, and 14 bases lay between the germline ends. The germline V gene has CDR1 SGHRS and CDR2 YFSETQ. The CDR3 spans 16 residues. In nucleotides, the CDR3 is TGCGCCAGCAGCCTGGCGATACAGGGGAACACCGGGGAGCTGTTTTTT. It is translated as CASSLAIQGNTGELFF.

This clonotype was observed at least ten times. This sequence joins TRBV7-2 and TRBJ2-7; 8 bases align to TRBD2. V lost 3 bases and J lost 7; bases outside the gene matches: 5. From germline, CDR1 is SGHTA and CDR2 FQGNSA. CDR3 length: 13 residues. In nucleotides, the CDR3 is TGTGCCAGCAGCTTGGGACTAGACAGGGAGCAGTACGTC. This encodes CASSLGLDREQYV.

In regard to this clonotype: The CDR3 ends on some other residue instead of the conserved phenylalanine or tryptophan, so this is likely a read error. The chain couples TRBV5-6 to TRBJ2-2, with D perhaps TRBD1 (6 bases). The germline V gene has CDR1 SGHDT and CDR2 YYEEEE. Deletions cut 3 bases from V and 2 bases from J, with 8 bases between. CDR3 length: 14 amino acids. CDR3 nucleotides: TGTGCCAGCAGCTCGGGACAAAACACCGGGGAGCTGTTTTCT. Protein sequence: CASSSGQNTGELFS.

This clonotype was detected many times. J is TRBJ2-7 and V is TRBV7-2, with 8 bases fitting TRBD1. V shed 2 bases and J 4 bases; nucleotides not matched to a gene: 7. Germline CDR1 reads SGHTA; CDR2 reads FQGNSA. The CDR3 is 15 amino acids. CDR3 coding DNA: TGTGCCAGCAGCTTATCCCCACAGGGGGTTTACGAGCAGTACTTC. Translation gives CASSLSPQGVYEQYF.

In this sample, this clonotype turned up many times. A read error may explain this, as a much larger clone is one base away. The chain is built from TRBV11-3 and TRBJ2-3, with no clear D. The germline gives CDR1 SGHNT, CDR2 YENEEA. The ends were cut back, 4 bases at V and 2 bases at J, with 4 bases in the middle. This CDR3 is built from 12 residues. Here the CDR3 DNA reads TGTGCCAGCAGCTCCGACACAGATACGCAGTATTTT. Protein product: CASSSDTDTQYF. Using reference TRBV11-3 and TRBJ2-3 for the parts outside the CDR3, the full variable domain is EAGVVQSPRYKIIEKKQPVAFWCNPISGHNTLYWYLQNLGQGPELLIRYENEEAVDDSQLPKDRFSAERLKGVDSTLKIQPAELGDSAVYLCASSSDTDTQYFGPGTRLTVL.